This T cell receptor beta chain was documented in a study of CD8 T cells in Susac syndrome. This clonotype is a singleton in its sample. Diagnostic criteria defined recently for definite or probable disease were met by the Susac syndrome patients. After extraction with the RNeasy kit, roughly 0.45 to 1 ug of the RNA was reverse transcribed using random hexamers. MiXCR, applied by TCRdb to the immunoSEQ multiplex PCR reads, yields one record per CDR3 protein. The sample carries roughly 130,000 distinct CDR3 sequences, just over 95% recorded once. The clonotype was recovered from a human donor with Susac syndrome. The sequencing input was CD4+ T cells from PBMCs.

CDR3 in amino acids: CASRPNLPGLPSYEQYF. CDR3 in DNA: TGTGCCAGCAGGCCGAACCTTCCGGGACTACCTTCCTACGAGCAGTACTTC. J is TRBJ2-7 and V is TRBV6-7, with 7 nucleotides matching TRBD2. TRBV6-7 is flagged as an ORF with uncertain function. With V trimmed by 6 bases and J by 1 base, 15 bases remained unmatched. This CDR3 contains 17 residues.